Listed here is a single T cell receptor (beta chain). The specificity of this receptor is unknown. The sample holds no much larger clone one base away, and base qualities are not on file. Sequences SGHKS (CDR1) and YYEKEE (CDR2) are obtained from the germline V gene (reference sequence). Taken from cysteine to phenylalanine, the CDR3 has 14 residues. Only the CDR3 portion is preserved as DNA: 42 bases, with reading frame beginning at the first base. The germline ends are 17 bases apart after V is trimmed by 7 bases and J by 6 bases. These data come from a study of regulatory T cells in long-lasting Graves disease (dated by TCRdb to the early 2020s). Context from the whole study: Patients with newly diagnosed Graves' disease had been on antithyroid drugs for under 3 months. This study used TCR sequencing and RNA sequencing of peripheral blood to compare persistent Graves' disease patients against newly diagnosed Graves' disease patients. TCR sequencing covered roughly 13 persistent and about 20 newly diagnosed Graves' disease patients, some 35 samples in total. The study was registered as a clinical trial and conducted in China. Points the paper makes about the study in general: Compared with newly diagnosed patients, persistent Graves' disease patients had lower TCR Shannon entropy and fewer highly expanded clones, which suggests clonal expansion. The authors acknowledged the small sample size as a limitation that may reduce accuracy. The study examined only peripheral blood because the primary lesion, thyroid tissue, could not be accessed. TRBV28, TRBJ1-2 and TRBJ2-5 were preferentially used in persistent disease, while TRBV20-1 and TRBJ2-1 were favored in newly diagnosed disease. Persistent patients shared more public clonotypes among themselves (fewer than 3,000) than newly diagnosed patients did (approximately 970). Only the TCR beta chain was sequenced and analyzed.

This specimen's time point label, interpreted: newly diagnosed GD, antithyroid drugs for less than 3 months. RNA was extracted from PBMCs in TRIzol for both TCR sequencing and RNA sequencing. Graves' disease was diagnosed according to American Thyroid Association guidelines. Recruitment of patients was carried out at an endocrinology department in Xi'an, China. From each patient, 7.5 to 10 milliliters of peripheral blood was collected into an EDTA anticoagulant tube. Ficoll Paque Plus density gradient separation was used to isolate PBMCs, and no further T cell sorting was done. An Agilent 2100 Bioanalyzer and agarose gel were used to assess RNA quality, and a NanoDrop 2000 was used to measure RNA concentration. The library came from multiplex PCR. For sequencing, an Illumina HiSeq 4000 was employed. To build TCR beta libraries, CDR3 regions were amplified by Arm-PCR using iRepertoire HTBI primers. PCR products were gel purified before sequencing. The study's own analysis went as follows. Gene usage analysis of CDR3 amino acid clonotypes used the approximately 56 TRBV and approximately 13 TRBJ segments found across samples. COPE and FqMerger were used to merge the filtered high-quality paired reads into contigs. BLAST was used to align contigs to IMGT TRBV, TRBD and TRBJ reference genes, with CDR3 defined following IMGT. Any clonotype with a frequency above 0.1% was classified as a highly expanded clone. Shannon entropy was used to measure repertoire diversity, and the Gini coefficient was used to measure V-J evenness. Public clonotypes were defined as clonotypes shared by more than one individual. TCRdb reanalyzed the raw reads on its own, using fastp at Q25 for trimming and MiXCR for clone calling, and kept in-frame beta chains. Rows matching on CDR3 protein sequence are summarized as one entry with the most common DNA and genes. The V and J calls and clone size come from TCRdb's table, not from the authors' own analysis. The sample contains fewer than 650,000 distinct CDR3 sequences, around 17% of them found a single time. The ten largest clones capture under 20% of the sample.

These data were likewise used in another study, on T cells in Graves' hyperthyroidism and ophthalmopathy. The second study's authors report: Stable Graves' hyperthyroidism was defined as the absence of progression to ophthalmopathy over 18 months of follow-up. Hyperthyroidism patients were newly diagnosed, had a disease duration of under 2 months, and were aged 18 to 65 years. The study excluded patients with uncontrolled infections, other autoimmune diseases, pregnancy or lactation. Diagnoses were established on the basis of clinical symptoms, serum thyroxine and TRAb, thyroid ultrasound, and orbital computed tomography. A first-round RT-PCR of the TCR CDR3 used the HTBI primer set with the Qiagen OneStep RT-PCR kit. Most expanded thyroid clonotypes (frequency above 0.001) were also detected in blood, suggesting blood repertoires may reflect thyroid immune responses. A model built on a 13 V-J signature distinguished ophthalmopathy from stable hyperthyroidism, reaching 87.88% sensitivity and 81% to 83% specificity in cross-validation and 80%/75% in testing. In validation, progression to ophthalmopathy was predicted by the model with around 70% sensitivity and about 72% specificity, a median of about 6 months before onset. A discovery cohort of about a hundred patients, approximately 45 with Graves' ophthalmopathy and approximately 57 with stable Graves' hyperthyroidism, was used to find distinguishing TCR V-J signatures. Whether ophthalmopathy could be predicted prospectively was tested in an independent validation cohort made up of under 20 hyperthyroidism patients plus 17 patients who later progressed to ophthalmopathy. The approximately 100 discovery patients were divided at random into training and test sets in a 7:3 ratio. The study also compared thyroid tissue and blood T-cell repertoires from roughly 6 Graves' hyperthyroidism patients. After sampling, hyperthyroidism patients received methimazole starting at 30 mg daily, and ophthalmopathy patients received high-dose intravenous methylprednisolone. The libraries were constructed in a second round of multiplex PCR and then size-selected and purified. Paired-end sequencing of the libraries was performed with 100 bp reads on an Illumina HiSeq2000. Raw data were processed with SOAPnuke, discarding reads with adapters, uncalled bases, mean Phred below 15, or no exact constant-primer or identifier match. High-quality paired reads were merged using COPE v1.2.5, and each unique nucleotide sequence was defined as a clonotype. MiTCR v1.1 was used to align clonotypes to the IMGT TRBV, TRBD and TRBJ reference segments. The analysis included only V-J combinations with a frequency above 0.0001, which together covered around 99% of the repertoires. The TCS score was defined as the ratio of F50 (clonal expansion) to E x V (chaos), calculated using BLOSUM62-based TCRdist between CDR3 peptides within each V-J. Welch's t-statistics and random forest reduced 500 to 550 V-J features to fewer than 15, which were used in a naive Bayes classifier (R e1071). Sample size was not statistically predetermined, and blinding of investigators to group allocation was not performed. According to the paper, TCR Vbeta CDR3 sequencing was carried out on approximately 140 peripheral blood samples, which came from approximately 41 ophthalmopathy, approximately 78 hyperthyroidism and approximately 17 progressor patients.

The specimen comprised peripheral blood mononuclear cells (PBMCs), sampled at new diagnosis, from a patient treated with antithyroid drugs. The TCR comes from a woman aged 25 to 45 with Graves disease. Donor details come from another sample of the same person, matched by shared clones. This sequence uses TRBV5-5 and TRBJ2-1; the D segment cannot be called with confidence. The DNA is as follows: TGTGCCAGCGGTTTTCGGTTCGGCCCCAATGAGCAGTTCTTC. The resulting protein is CASGFRFGPNEQFF.